Only a few counts were recorded for the clone carrying this T cell receptor beta chain. Antigen unknown. Germline CDR1 is LGHNA and CDR2 is YSLEER. The CDR3 totals 17 residues. V was cut by 3 bases and J by 10 bases, with 22 bases left in between. Production of TCR cDNA was by 5'RACE template switching, which also added a universal primer site and UMIs. MiXCR was run by TCRdb on the 5' RACE reads, yielding one entry per CDR3 protein. The sample includes about 580,000 distinct CDR3 sequences, roughly a sixth of them seen just once. This entry comes from a study of T cells after yellow fever vaccination. Study background: In the case of low-cell-number fractions, SMART-Seq v4 Ultra Low Input was used for preparation.

Whole-study findings and limits: Peak timing came faster in the weaker secondary response, day 5 versus 15. FACS-sorted repertoires might harbor abundant contaminating clonotypes from the bulk population.

This clonotype originated in a man between 18 and 29 years old who received the YFV17D yellow fever vaccine. The chain uses TRBV4-3 and TRBJ1-6; D not resolved. Sequencing was performed on PBMCs, taken about 5 days after the first yellow fever vaccination. This chain's CDR3 is CASSQDATGSLNSPLHF. The CDR3 region has the DNA TGCGCCAGCAGCCAGGACGCTACGGGTAGCCTTAACTCACCCCTCCACTTT.